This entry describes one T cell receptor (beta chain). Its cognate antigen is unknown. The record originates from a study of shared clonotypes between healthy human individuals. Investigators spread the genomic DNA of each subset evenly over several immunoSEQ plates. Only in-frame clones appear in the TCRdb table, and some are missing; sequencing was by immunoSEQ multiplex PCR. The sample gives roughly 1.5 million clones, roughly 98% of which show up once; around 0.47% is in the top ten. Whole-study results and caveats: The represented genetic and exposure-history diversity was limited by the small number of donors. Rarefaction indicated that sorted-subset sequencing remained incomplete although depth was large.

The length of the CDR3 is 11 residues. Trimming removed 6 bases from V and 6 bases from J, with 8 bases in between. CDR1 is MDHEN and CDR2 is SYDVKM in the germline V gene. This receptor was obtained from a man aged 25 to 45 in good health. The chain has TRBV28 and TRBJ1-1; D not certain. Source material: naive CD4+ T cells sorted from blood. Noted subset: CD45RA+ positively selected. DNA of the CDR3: TGTGCCAGCAGGGGATTTTCTGAAGCTTTCTTT. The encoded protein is CASRGFSEAFF.